The present T cell receptor (beta chain) was sequenced within a study of blood T cell repertoires in COVID-19. The V gene's germline CDR1 is LNHDA and CDR2 SQIVND (reference sequence). The length of the CDR3 is 16 residues. V dropped 2 bases and J dropped 9; count of bases not matched to a gene: 13. This clone has only one observation. Assay used: immunoSEQ multiplex PCR; TCRdb lists only in-frame clones, some missing. The repertoire holds about 150,000 clones, with 80% to 85% as singletons. Participants came from some 23 US areas, aged about 18 to 100 years. Cohort allocation depended upon clinical history that participants reported. What the recovered Cohort 3 donors had was two negative PCRs, clearance, or symptom resolution.

This clonotype was sampled from a woman between 50 and 59 years old who had recovered from COVID-19. This chain connects TRBV19 to TRBJ1-5; 7 bases line up with TRBD1. The sample taken for sequencing was PBMCs or T cells enriched from blood (not recorded which). The CDR3: CASSIITGADSTPQHF. CDR3 bases: TGTGCCAGTAGTATAATCACAGGGGCGGACTCAACGCCCCAGCATTTT.